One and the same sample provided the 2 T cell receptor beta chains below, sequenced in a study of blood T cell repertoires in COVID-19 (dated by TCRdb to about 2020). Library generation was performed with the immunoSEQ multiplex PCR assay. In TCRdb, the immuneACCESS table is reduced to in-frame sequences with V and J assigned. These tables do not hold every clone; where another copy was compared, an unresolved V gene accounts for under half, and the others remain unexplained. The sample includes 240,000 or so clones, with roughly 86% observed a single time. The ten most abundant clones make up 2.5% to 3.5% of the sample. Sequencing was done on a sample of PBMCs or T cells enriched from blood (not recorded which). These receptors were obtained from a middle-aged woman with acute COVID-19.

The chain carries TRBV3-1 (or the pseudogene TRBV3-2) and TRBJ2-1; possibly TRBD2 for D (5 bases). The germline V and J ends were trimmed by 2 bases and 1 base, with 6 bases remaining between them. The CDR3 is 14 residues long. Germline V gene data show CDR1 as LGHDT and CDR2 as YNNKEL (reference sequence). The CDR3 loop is CASSQTSSYNEQFF. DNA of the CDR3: TGTGCCAGCAGCCAAACTAGTTCCTACAATGAGCAGTTCTTC.

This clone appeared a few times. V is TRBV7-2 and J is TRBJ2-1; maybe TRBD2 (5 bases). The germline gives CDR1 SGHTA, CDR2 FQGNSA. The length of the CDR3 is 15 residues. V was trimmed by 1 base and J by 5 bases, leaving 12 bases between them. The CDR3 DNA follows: TGTGCCAGCAGCTTAGGGACTCGGCCCCACAATGAGCAGTTCTTC. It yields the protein CASSLGTRPHNEQFF.